This T cell receptor (beta chain) is from a study of beta chain features in type 1 diabetes. Study findings and constraints: Patients with type 1 diabetes showed fewer VDJ junction insertions and more deletions.

CDR1 and CDR2 (germline): SGHAT, FQDESV (reference sequence). The CDR3 has 14 amino acids. V lost 4 bases and J 1 base, leaving 10 bases between the germline ends. The isolated RNA, all of it, was reverse transcribed, so expressed TCRB transcripts were what got sequenced. Approximately 3.7 million reads per sample on average were obtained from naive, central memory and regulatory T cell samples. This table comes from immunoSEQ multiplex PCR, and its TCRdb copy is limited to in-frame clones, with some not included. The sample includes 810,000 or so clones, 17% of them seen just once. As concerns this clone: The antigen is undetermined.

Each sorted population was over 95% pure. Material: naive CD4+ T cells from blood. V and J are TRBV11-1 and TRBJ1-1; no reliable D call. This clonotype was obtained from a woman aged 18-35 years in good health. CDR3 sequence: CASSYSNTNTEAFF. The CDR3 coding sequence is TGTGCCAGCAGCTATTCTAACACGAACACTGAAGCTTTCTTT. Based on the CDR3 plus reference TRBV11-1 and TRBJ1-1, the full variable domain is EAEVAQSPRYKITEKSQAVAFWCDPISGHATLYWYRQILGQGPELLVQFQDESVVDDSQLPKDRFSAERLKGVDSTLKIQPAELGDSAMYLCASSYSNTNTEAFFGQGTRLTVV.